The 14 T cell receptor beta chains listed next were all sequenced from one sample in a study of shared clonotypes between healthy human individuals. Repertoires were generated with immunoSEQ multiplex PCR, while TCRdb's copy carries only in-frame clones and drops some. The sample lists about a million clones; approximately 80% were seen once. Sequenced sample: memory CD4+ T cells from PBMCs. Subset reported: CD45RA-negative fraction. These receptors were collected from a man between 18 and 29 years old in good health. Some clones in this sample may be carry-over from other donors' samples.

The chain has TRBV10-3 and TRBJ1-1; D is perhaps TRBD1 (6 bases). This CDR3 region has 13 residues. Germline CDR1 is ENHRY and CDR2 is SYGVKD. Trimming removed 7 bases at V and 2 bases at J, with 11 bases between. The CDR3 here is CAITRDINTEAFF. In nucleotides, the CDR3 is TGTGCCATCACCAGGGACATAAACACTGAAGCTTTCTTT.

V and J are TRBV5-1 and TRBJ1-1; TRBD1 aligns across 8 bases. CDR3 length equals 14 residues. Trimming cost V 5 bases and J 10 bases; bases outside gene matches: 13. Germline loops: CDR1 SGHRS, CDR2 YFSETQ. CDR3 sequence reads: CASSKLDRGGGAFF. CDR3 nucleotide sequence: TGCGCCAGCAGTAAACTCGACAGGGGAGGAGGAGCTTTCTTT.

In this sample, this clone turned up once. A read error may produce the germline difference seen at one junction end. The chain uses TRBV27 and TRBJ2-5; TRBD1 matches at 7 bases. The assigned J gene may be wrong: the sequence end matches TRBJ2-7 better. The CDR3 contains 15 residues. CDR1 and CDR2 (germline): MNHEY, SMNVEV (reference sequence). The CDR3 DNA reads TGTTCCAGCAGTCCCGGGACAGCCTCCTCCTACGAGCAGTACTTC. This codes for CSSSPGTASSYEQYF.

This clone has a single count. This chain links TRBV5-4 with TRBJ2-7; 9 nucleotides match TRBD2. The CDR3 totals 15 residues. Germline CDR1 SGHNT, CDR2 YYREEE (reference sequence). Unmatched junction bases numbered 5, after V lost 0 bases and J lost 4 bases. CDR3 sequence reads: CASSLGAAGGYEQYF. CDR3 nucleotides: TGTGCCAGCAGCTTGGGGGCCGCGGGGGGGTACGAGCAGTACTTC.

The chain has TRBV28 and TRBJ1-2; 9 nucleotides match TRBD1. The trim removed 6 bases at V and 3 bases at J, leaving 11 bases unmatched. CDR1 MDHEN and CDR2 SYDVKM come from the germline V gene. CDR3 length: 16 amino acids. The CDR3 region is CASSPTGGLGDYGYTF. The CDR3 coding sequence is TGTGCCAGCAGCCCTACAGGGGGCTTAGGAGACTATGGCTACACCTTC.

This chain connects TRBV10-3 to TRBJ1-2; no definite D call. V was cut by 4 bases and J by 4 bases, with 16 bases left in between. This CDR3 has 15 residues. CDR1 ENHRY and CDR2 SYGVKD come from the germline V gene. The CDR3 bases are TGTGCCATCAGTGCAAGGGTGGCGGAGGTCTATGGCTACACCTTC. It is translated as CAISARVAEVYGYTF.

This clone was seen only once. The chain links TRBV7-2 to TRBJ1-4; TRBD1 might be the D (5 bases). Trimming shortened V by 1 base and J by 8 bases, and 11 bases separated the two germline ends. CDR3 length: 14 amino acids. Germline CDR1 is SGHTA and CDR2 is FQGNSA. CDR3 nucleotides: TGTGCCAGCAGCTTAGATGGGGCAGCCGAAAAACTGTTTTTT. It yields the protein CASSLDGAAEKLFF. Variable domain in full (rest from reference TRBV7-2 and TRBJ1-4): GAGVSQSPSNKVTEKGKDVELRCDPISGHTALYWYRQSLGQGLEFLIYFQGNSAPDKSGLPSDRFSAERTGGSVSTLTIQRTQQEDSAVYLCASSLDGAAEKLFFGSGTQLSVL.

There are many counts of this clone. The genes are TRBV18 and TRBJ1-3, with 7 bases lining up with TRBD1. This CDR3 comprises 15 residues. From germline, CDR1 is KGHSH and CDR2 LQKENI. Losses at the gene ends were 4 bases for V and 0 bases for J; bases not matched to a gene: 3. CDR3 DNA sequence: TGTGCCAGCTCACAGGGACAGCCCTCTGGAAACACCATATATTTT. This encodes CASSQGQPSGNTIYF.

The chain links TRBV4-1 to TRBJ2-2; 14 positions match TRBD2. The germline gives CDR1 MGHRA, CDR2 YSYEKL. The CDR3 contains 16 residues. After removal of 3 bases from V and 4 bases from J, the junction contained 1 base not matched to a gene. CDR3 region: CASSQGLAGVTGELFF. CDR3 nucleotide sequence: TGCGCCAGCAGCCAGGGACTAGCGGGAGTCACCGGGGAGCTGTTTTTT.

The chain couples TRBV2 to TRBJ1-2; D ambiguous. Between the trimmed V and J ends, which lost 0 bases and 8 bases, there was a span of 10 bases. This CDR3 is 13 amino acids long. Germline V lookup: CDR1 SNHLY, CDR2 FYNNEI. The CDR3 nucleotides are TGTGCCAGCAGTGAAGCCGGGCGTGGCGGCTACACCTTC. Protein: CASSEAGRGGYTF.

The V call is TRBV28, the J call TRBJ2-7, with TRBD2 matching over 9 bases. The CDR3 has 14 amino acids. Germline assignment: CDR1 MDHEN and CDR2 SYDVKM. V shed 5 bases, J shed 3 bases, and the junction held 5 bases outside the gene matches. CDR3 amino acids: CASSLRLADYEQYF. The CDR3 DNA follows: TGTGCCAGCAGTCTCAGACTAGCGGACTACGAGCAGTACTTC.

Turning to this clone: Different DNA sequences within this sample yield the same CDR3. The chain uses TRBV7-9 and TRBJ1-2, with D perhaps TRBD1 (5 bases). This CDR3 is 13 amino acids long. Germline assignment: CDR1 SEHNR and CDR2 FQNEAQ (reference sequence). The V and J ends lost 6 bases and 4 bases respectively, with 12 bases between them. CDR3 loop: CASSLQGPYGYTF. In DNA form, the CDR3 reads TGTGCCAGCAGTCTCCAGGGTCCCTATGGCTACACCTTC.

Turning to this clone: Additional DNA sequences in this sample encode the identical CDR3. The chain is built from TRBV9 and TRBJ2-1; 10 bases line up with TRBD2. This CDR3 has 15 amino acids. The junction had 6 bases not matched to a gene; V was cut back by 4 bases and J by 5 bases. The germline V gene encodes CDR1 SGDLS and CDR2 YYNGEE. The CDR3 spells CASSPRTSGNNEQFF. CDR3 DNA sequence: TGTGCCAGCAGCCCGCGGACTAGCGGAAACAATGAGCAGTTCTTC.

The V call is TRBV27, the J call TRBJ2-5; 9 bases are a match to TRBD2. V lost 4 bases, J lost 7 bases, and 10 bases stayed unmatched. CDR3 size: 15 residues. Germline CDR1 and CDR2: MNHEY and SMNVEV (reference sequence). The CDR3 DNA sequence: TGTGCCAGCAGTTCGAGGGGACTAGCTGTGGGGACCCAGTACTTC. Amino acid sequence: CASSSRGLAVGTQYF.